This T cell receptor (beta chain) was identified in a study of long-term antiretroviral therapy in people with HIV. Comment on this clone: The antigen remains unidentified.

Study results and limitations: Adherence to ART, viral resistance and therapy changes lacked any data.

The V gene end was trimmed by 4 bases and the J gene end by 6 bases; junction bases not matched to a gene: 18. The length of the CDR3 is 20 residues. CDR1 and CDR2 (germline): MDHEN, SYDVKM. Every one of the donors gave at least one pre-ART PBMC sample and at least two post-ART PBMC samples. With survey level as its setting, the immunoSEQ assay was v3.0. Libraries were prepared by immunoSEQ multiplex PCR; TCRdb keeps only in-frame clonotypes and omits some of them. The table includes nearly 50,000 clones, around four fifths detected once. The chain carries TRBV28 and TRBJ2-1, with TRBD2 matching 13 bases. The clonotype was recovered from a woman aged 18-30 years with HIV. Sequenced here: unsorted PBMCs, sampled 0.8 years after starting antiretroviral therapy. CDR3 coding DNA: TGTGCCAGCAGTTCGACATCCCCCGGGACTAGCGGGACGAAAAGCAATGAGCAGTTCTTC. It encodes CASSSTSPGTSGTKSNEQFF.